This T cell receptor beta chain came from a study of long-term antiretroviral therapy in people with HIV. Study-wide results and caveats: HIV repertoires covered narrower CDR3 length ranges than controls did. ART preceded a rise in diversity that nonetheless stayed lower than in transplant donor controls.

About this clone itself: The antigen is unknown.

CDR1 and CDR2 from the germline V gene are SGHAT and FQNNGV. J gave up 2 bases and V 0 bases, and 3 bases lay outside the gene matches. CDR3 length equals 16 residues. Samples were assayed with immunoSEQ v3.0 at survey level. The assay was immunoSEQ multiplex PCR, and TCRdb's table has in-frame clones only and misses some. This table holds around 30,000 clones, 95% to 97% found once. Participants living with HIV all received treatment in the United States. The chain links TRBV11-2 to TRBJ2-7, with TRBD2 matching over 11 bases. The input for sequencing was unsorted PBMCs, taken approximately 6.8 years after starting antiretroviral therapy. The origin of this receptor is a man in his thirties or forties with HIV. The CDR3 DNA sequence: TGTGCCAGCAGCTTAGATTTTAGCGGGAGGGCCTACGAGCAGTACTTC. It codes for CASSLDFSGRAYEQYF.